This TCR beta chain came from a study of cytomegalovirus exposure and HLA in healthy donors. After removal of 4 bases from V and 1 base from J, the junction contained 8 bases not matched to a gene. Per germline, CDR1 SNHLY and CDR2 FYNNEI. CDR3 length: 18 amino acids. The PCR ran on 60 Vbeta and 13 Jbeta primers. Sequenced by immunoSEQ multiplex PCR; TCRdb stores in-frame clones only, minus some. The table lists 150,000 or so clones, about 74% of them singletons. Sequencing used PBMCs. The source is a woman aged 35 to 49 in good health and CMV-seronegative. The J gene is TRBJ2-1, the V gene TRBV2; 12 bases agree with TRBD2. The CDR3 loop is CASSAGLAGLGSYNEQFF. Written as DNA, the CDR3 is TGTGCCAGCAGTGCCGGACTAGCGGGACTGGGATCCTACAATGAGCAGTTCTTC.